What follows are 5 T cell receptor beta chains derived from one specimen sequenced in a study of blood T cell repertoires in COVID-19. TCRdb's table, derived via immunoSEQ multiplex PCR, lists solely in-frame clones and lacks some. This sample yields hundreds of thousands of clones, of which 85% to 90% are seen a single time; over 8.5% belongs to the top ten. Sequencing used peripheral blood. Every receptor here comes from a woman aged 30 to 39 with COVID-19, enrolled during active disease.

As DNA, the CDR3 is TGCGCCAGCAAGATGCGGGGGGGGAGCTATGGCTACACCTTC. As protein: CASKMRGGSYGYTF. The gene calls are TRBV10-2 and TRBJ1-2, with D possibly matching TRBD1 (5 bases). The V and J ends lost 7 bases and 4 bases respectively, with 16 bases between them. The CDR3 consists of 14 residues. Germline lookup yields CDR1 WSHSY and CDR2 SAAADI.

The V gene is TRBV5-1, the J gene TRBJ1-2, with TRBD1 as a possible D gene (6 bases). Per the germline V gene, CDR1 is SGHRS and CDR2 is YFSETQ. The ends were cut back, 1 base at V and 6 bases at J, with 16 bases in the middle. The CDR3 consists of 15 residues. The CDR3 here is CASSLRGGGPDGYTF. Written as DNA, the CDR3 is TGCGCCAGCAGCTTGAGGGGAGGGGGGCCTGATGGCTACACCTTC. Full variable domain (remainder filled in from reference TRBV5-1 and TRBJ1-2): KAGVTQTPRYLIKTRGQQVTLSCSPISGHRSVSWYQQTPGQGLQFLFEYFSETQRNKGNFPGRFSGRQFSNSRSEMNVSTLELGDSALYLCASSLRGGGPDGYTFGSGTRLTVV.

This clone has just a few counts. This chain connects TRBV19 to TRBJ1-5, with TRBD1 as a possible D gene (6 bases). The CDR3 extends over 14 amino acids. Germline V gives CDR1 LNHDA, CDR2 SQIVND (reference sequence). Trimming pared 7 bases from V and 4 bases from J, leaving 14 bases between. The CDR3 region is CASTGGLYNQPQHF. The CDR3, as DNA: TGTGCCAGTACGGGGGGGCTTTATAATCAGCCCCAGCATTTT.

In regard to this clone: Other DNA sequences in this sample translate to the same CDR3. This chain connects TRBV7-9 to TRBJ1-1, with 10 bases identical to TRBD1. The CDR3 has 14 residues. Germline-derived CDR1 and CDR2 are SEHNR and FQNEAQ (reference sequence). Trimming at V came to 4 bases and at J to 6 bases, leaving 5 bases not matched to a gene. The CDR3 protein is CASSYPGQGAEAFF. The CDR3 DNA sequence: TGTGCCAGCAGCTACCCAGGACAGGGGGCTGAAGCTTTCTTT.

The J gene is TRBJ1-2, the V gene TRBV9, with D tentatively TRBD1 (6 bases). Germline V gene lookup returns CDR1 SGDLS and CDR2 YYNGEE. The length of the CDR3 is 15 residues. Trimming took off 3 bases at V and 4 bases at J, with 16 bases between the two ends. CDR3 bases: TGTGCCAGCAGCGGGGACACGTCCCCCGTCTATGGCTACACCTTC. Translation gives CASSGDTSPVYGYTF. Supplemented by reference TRBV9 and TRBJ1-2, the full variable domain reads DSGVTQTPKHLITATGQRVTLRCSPRSGDLSVYWYQQSLDQGLQFLIQYYNGEERAKGNILERFSAQQFPDLHSELNLSSLELGDSALYFCASSGDTSPVYGYTFGSGTRLTVV.